This T cell receptor beta chain was found in a study of blood T cell repertoires in COVID-19. The wider study: Sources were T cells, B-cell-depleted T cells, or PBMCs; the material itself was cDNA or gDNA.

Authors' data handling: The authors estimated nucleated cell counts from reference gene primer amplification. Method: immunoSEQ multiplex PCR; TCRdb's copy keeps in-frame clones and lacks some. D and trimming were read from the DNA, whereas the V and J calls and clone size are those reported in that table. The repertoire holds roughly 24,000 clones, around 89% seen once, with roughly 1.8% in the top ten. This clone was seen a single time. Trimming removed 3 bases from V and 2 bases from J, with 12 bases in between. CDR1 is SGDLS and CDR2 is YYNGEE in the germline V gene. There are 15 residues in the CDR3.

The sequence was collected from a woman in her sixties with active COVID-19. V and J are TRBV9 and TRBJ2-1; weak D call: TRBD2 (6 bases). Sequencing was carried out using peripheral blood. The chain's CDR3 is CASSASEAAYNEQFF. In DNA form, the CDR3 reads TGTGCCAGCAGCGCTAGCGAAGCGGCCTACAATGAGCAGTTCTTC.